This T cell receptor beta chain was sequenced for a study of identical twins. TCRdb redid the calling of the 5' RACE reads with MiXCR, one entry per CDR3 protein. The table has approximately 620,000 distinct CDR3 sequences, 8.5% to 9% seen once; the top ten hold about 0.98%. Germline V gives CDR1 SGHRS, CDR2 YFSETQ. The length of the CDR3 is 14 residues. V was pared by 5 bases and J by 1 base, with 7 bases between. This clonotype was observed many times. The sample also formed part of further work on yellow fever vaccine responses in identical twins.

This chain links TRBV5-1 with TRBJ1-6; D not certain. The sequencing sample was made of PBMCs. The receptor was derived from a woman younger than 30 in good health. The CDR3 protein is CASSLGSYNSPLHF. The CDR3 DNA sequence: TGCGCCAGCAGTCTAGGGTCCTATAATTCACCCCTCCACTTT.